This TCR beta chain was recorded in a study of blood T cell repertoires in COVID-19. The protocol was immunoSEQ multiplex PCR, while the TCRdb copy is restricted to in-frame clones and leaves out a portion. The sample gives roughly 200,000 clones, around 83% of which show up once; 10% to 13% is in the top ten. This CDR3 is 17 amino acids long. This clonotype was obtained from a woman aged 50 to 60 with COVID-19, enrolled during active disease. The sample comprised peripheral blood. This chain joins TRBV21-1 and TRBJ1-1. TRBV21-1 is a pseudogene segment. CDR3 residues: CASSKVLRSVACTEAFF. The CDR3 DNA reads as TGTGCCAGCAGCAAAGTCCTCCGCAGCGTCGCATGCACTGAAGCTTTCTTT.